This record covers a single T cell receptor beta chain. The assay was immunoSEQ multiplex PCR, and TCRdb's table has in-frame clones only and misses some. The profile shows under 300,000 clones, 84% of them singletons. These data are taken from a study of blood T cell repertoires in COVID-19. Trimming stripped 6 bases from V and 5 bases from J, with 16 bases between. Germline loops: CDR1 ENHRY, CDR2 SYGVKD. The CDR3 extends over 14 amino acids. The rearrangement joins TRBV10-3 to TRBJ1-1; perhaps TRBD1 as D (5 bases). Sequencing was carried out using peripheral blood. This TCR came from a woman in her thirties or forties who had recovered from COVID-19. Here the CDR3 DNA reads TGTGCCATCAGCCCGGGACTAGCTAGGACTGAAGCTTTCTTT. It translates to CAISPGLARTEAFF.